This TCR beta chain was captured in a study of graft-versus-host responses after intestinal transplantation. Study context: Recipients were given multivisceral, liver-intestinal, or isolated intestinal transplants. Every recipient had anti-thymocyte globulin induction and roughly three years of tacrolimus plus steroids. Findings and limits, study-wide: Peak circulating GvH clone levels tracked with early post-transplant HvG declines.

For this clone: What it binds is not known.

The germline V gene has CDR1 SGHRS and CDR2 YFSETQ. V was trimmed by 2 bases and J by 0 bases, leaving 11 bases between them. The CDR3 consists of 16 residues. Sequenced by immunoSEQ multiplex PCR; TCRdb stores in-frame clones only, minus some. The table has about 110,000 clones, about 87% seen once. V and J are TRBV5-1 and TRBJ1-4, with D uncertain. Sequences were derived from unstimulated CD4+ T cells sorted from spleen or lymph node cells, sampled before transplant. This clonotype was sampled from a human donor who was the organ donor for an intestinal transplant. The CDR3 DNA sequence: TGCGCCAGCAGCTTACCCGGGTCCGCAACTAATGAAAAACTGTTTTTT. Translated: CASSLPGSATNEKLFF.